This passage covers 8 T cell receptor beta chains from one sample sequenced in a study of beta chain features in type 1 diabetes. Reverse transcription of all isolated RNA meant that expressed TCRB transcripts were sequenced. Measured with immunoSEQ multiplex PCR; TCRdb has only the in-frame clones, and not every one. The sample has hundreds of thousands of clones, over 10% seen once. The sequencing sample was made of naive CD4+ T cells from blood. All receptors derive from a man aged 18-30 years in good health.

The CDR3 sequence is CASSLTQGVYSPLHF. The CDR3 nucleotides are TGCGCCAGCAGCTTGACACAGGGGGTTTATTCACCCCTCCACTTT. The V call is TRBV5-1, the J call TRBJ1-6; 8 bases align to TRBD1. V trimming: 1 base; J trimming: 8 bases; junction bases outside the gene matches: 5. Germline V lookup: CDR1 SGHRS, CDR2 YFSETQ. The CDR3 has 15 amino acids.

This rearrangement joins TRBV28 to TRBJ2-5, with 7 bases that match TRBD1. The V and J ends lost 6 bases and 3 bases, in that order; junction bases with no gene match: 7. The germline V gene has CDR1 MDHEN and CDR2 SYDVKM. This CDR3 region has 14 residues. In nucleotides, the CDR3 is TGTGCCAGCAGCGGAGCGACAGGGAAAGAGACCCAGTACTTC. Translated, it gives CASSGATGKETQYF.

This chain joins TRBV9 and TRBJ1-3, with D perhaps TRBD1 (6 bases). The CDR3 consists of 14 residues. The V and J ends lost 4 bases and 2 bases respectively, with 10 bases between them. Germline values: CDR1 SGDLS, CDR2 YYNGEE. CDR3 sequence reads: CASSPRTAGNTIYF. The CDR3 nucleotides are TGTGCCAGCAGCCCACGGACAGCTGGAAACACCATATATTTT.

V usage is TRBV7-6 and J usage is TRBJ1-5; tentatively, D is TRBD1 (5 bases). The V and J ends lost 4 bases and 5 bases respectively, with 24 bases between them. The CDR3 runs 18 residues. Germline V gene data show CDR1 as SGHVS and CDR2 as FNYEAQ. CDR3 coding DNA: TGTGCCAGCAGCTCGGTAGAACCAACAGGTGGGGCTTATCAGCCCCAGCATTTT. Translating it yields CASSSVEPTGGAYQPQHF. The full variable domain, in which reference TRBV7-6 and TRBJ1-5 provide the parts outside the CDR3, is GAGVSQSPRYKVTKRGQDVALRCDPISGHVSLYWYRQALGQGPEFLTYFNYEAQQDKSGLPNDRFSAERPEGSISTLTIQRTEQRDSAMYRCASSSVEPTGGAYQPQHFGDGTRLSIL.

This clone was seen only a few times. V gene TRBV5-4 combines with J gene TRBJ1-1, with D perhaps matching TRBD1 (5 bases). Between the trimmed V and J ends, which lost 0 bases and 6 bases, there was a span of 9 bases. From germline, CDR1 is SGHNT and CDR2 YYREEE (reference sequence). This CDR3 is built from 13 residues. CDR3 in amino acids: CASSLGQRSEAFF. The CDR3 nucleotides read TGTGCCAGCAGCTTGGGACAGCGCTCTGAAGCTTTCTTT. Full variable domain (outside the CDR3, taken from reference TRBV5-4 and TRBJ1-1): ETGVTQSPTHLIKTRGQQVTLRCSSQSGHNTVSWYQQALGQGPQFIFQYYREEENGRGNFPPRFSGLQFPNYSSELNVNALELDDSALYLCASSLGQRSEAFFGQGTRLTVV.

The chain combines TRBV11-3 with TRBJ2-1; D gene uncertain. This CDR3 has 15 amino acids. Trimming removed 0 bases from V and 5 bases from J, with 11 bases in between. The germline gives CDR1 SGHNT, CDR2 YENEEA. The CDR3 DNA reads as TGTGCCAGCAGCTTAGATGGCCATGTTAACAATGAGCAGTTCTTC. Residues: CASSLDGHVNNEQFF.

This clone was seen a handful of times. V is TRBV11-2 and J is TRBJ2-7; TRBD2 aligns across 7 bases. This CDR3 spans 14 amino acids. J gave up 1 base and V 4 bases, and 4 bases lay outside the gene matches. CDR1 is SGHAT and CDR2 is FQNNGV in the germline V gene. CDR3 amino acids: CASSWGGRSYEQYF. Written as DNA, the CDR3 is TGTGCCAGCAGCTGGGGAGGGAGGTCCTACGAGCAGTACTTC.

V usage is TRBV7-8 and J usage is TRBJ2-7, with 7 bases that match TRBD2. There are 16 residues in the CDR3. CDR1 is SGHVS, CDR2 FQNEAQ, per germline. V shed 5 bases, J shed 1 base, and the junction held 11 bases outside the gene matches. The CDR3 sequence: CASSPLAGRGSYEQYF. In nucleotides, the CDR3 is TGTGCCAGCAGCCCTCTGGCGGGGAGGGGATCCTACGAGCAGTACTTC.